These T cell receptor beta chains were read from a single sample in a study of cytomegalovirus exposure and HLA in healthy donors. Only in-frame clones appear in the TCRdb table, and some are missing; sequencing was by immunoSEQ multiplex PCR. The sample lists 150,000 to 160,000 clones; approximately 75% were seen once. The sample comprised PBMCs. The receptor set was obtained from a man between 18 and 29 years old in good health and CMV-seronegative. CDR3s include the opening cysteine and the closing phenylalanine or tryptophan. D genes are given only for firm matches. Some rows have no size entry. The others give once, few or many, or a class for an expanded clone.

D,J,V,size,CDR3,DNA
-,TRBJ1-5,TRBV19,-,CASSIGLGAGWGQPQHF,TGTGCCAGTAGTATCGGTCTTGGGGCAGGATGGGGTCAGCCCCAGCATTTT
-,TRBJ2-5,TRBV6-5,-,CASSSGAQETQYF,TGTGCCAGCAGTAGCGGTGCCCAAGAGACCCAGTACTTC
-,TRBJ2-3,TRBV27,-,CASSSYRVGTDTQYF,TGTGCCAGCAGTTCGTACAGGGTTGGCACAGATACGCAGTATTTT
-,TRBJ1-3,TRBV10-2,-,CASSERDGGNTIYF,TGCGCCAGCAGTGAGAGGGACGGGGGGAACACCATATATTTT
-,TRBJ1-1,TRBV11-2,-,CASRSPPARKAFF,TGTGCCAGCAGAAGCCCACCGGCTAGGAAAGCTTTCTTT
TRBD1,TRBJ2-5,TRBV28,-,CASSRDRGRETQYF,TGTGCCAGCAGTCGGGACAGGGGGCGCGAGACCCAGTACTTC
TRBD1,TRBJ2-7,TRBV28,-,CASSSGGENGYEQYF,TGTGCCAGCAGCTCAGGGGGCGAGAACGGCTACGAGCAGTACTTC
-,TRBJ1-5,TRBV4-3,-,CASSPVFSGGNQPQHF,TGCGCCAGCAGCCCTGTGTTTTCGGGGGGCAATCAGCCCCAGCATTTT
TRBD1,TRBJ2-7,TRBV9,-,CASSALGTAFYEQYF,TGTGCCAGCAGCGCCCTCGGGACAGCCTTCTACGAGCAGTACTTC
-,TRBJ1-1,TRBV18,-,CASSPTWGPNTEAFF,TGTGCCAGCTCACCTACCTGGGGGCCGAACACTGAAGCTTTCTTT
-,TRBJ1-5,TRBV7-9,-,CASSLLGDSNQPQHF,TGTGCCAGCAGCTTATTAGGGGATAGCAATCAGCCCCAGCATTTT
TRBD1,TRBJ2-7,TRBV19,-,CASSPDRDRAEQYF,TGTGCCAGTAGTCCGGACCGGGACAGGGCCGAGCAGTACTTC
-,TRBJ2-7,TRBV2,-,CASSEKGSGGYF,TGTGCCAGCAGTGAAAAGGGTTCCGGGGGGTACTTC
-,TRBJ1-3,TRBV7-2,-,CASSRDGGDRNTIYF,TGTGCCAGCAGCCGGGACGGGGGAGATCGAAACACCATATATTTT
TRBD1,TRBJ2-4,TRBV30,few,CASGQGWGIQYF,TGTGCCTCAGGACAGGGATGGGGCATTCAGTACTTC
TRBD1,TRBJ1-1,TRBV6-1,-,CASSHGQGLNTEAFF,TGTGCCAGCAGTCATGGACAGGGGTTGAACACTGAAGCTTTCTTT
-,TRBJ2-2,TRBV2,few,CASINTGELFF,TGTGCCAGCATAAACACCGGGGAGCTGTTTTTT
-,TRBJ2-7,TRBV6-6,-,CASSLTQPEDEQYF,TGTGCCAGCAGTCTAACCCAGCCGGAGGACGAGCAGTACTTC
TRBD1,TRBJ1-5,TRBV25-1,-,CASSDWTGGNQPQHF,TGTGCCAGCAGTGACTGGACAGGGGGCAATCAGCCCCAGCATTTT
TRBD2,TRBJ2-2,TRBV28,-,CASSLLGLAGTGELFF,TGTGCCAGCAGTTTATTGGGACTAGCGGGCACCGGGGAGCTGTTTTTT
TRBD1,TRBJ1-5,TRBV19,-,CASNIGGQGYQPQHF,TGTGCCAGCAATATTGGGGGACAGGGTTATCAGCCCCAGCATTTT
-,TRBJ1-4,TRBV6-1,-,CASSGGGLAEKLFF,TGTGCCAGCAGTGGGGGGGGACTGGCCGAAAAACTGTTTTTT
-,TRBJ1-1,TRBV13,-,CASRRSGQANTEAFF,TGTGCCAGCCGTCGCTCGGGACAAGCGAACACTGAAGCTTTCTTT
-,TRBJ2-7,TRBV4-1,-,CASSQVSGSYEQYF,TGCGCCAGCAGCCAAGTTAGCGGATCCTACGAGCAGTACTTC